Reported below is one T cell receptor beta chain. The data derive from a study of blood T cell repertoires in COVID-19. Across the whole study: COVID-19 samples, acute and convalescent, were from the United States, Italy and Spain. Nucleic acid was either cDNA or gDNA, and it came from T cells, B-cell-depleted T cells, or PBMCs.

The data were produced by immunoSEQ multiplex PCR, yet TCRdb's version contains in-frame clones alone and is incomplete. Of some 300,000 clones in the sample, nearly 90% are singletons; the top ten hold roughly 1%. Deletions cut 0 bases from V and 5 bases from J, with 10 bases between. The germline gives CDR1 SGHAT, CDR2 FQNNGV. The CDR3 is 14 residues long. The Seattle patients, enrolled during active infection, were followed longitudinally. The source of this sequence is a woman between 40 and 55 years old with COVID-19, enrolled during active disease. This chain joins TRBV11-2 and TRBJ2-5; D unclear. Sequencing input: peripheral blood. In DNA form, the CDR3 reads TGTGCCAGCAGCTTAGATGGCAGTAAGGAGACCCAGTACTTC. As protein: CASSLDGSKETQYF.